This TCR beta chain is drawn from a study of shared clonotypes between healthy human individuals. Germline CDR1 reads MDHEN; CDR2 reads SYDVKM. V gave up 5 bases and J gave up 1 base, with 15 bases separating them. This CDR3 contains 16 residues. Each PCR replicate run on unsorted PBMC took in approximately 300 ng DNA, around 30,000 T cell genomes. The sequenced material, unsorted PBMC DNA, was run on ten immunoSEQ deep assay plates. Clones were sequenced by immunoSEQ multiplex PCR, and TCRdb holds only the in-frame ones, with some missing. The sample records 450,000 to 500,000 clones, over 70% being singletons.

The sequence was collected from a woman aged 40 to 50 in good health. Some clones in this sample may be carry-over from other donors' samples. The chain has TRBV28 and TRBJ2-1, with D maybe TRBD2 (5 bases). The sample was PBMCs. The CDR3 region is CASSLPDWRSYNEQFF. CDR3 bases: TGTGCCAGCAGTCTCCCGGACTGGCGGTCCTACAATGAGCAGTTCTTC.